The next 16 T cell receptor beta chains were all read from a single sample in a study of a mutant IDH1 vaccine in newly diagnosed glioma. Time point denoted: week 35, safety follow-up. The vaccine gave 300 ug of a 20-mer mutant IDH1 peptide subcutaneously per dose. The table came from immunoSEQ multiplex PCR; TCRdb's copy has only in-frame clones and leaves some out. The profile shows 40,000 to 50,000 clones, around 89% of them singletons. For these TCRs, the target antigens are not known. Sequencing used PBMCs, obtained from a glioma patient whose treatment included an IDH1 peptide vaccine. The receptor source for this set is a man between 35 and 55 years old with glioma.

The gene calls are TRBV28 and TRBJ2-1; D uncertain. The CDR3 is made up of 14 amino acids. Germline lookup yields CDR1 MDHEN and CDR2 SYDVKM. With 3 bases removed from V and 6 bases from J, the gap between germline ends came to 12 bases. In DNA, the CDR3 is TGTGCCAGCAGTTTTTCTGACCCTCGCAATGAGCAGTTCTTC. Its protein is CASSFSDPRNEQFF.

The CDR3 nucleotides are TGTGCCAGTAGTATTGTGTCGGGACAGGGACTAACAGATACGCAGTATTTT. It codes for CASSIVSGQGLTDTQYF. The rearrangement joins TRBV19 to TRBJ2-3, with 9 bases aligning to TRBD1. Looked up from germline, CDR1 is LNHDA and CDR2 is SQIVND (reference sequence). The V gene end was trimmed by 3 bases and the J gene end by 3 bases; junction bases not matched to a gene: 10. The CDR3 is 17 residues long. The variable domain in full, completed from reference TRBV19 and TRBJ2-3, reads DGGITQSPKYLFRKEGQNVTLSCEQNLNHDAMYWYRQDPGQGLRLIYYSQIVNDFQKGDIAEGYSVSREKKESFPLTVTSAQKNPTAFYLCASSIVSGQGLTDTQYFGPGTRLTVL.

The chain joins TRBV7-2 to TRBJ1-2; TRBD1 aligns across 10 bases. The CDR3 is 15 residues long. Germline V gene sequence: CDR1 SGHTA, CDR2 FQGNSA. The V segment lost 5 bases and the J segment 1 base; nucleotides outside the gene matches: 4. CDR3 in DNA: TGTGCCAGCAGCCCAGGGACAGGGGTTAACTATGGCTACACCTTC. This sequence encodes CASSPGTGVNYGYTF.

This rearrangement joins TRBV5-1 to TRBJ1-3, with 7 bases matching TRBD1. The CDR3 totals 15 residues. V lost 0 bases, J lost 0 bases, and 0 bases stayed unmatched. Germline loops: CDR1 SGHRS, CDR2 YFSETQ. The CDR3 protein is CASSLGDSSGNTIYF. Here the CDR3 DNA reads TGCGCCAGCAGCTTGGGGGACAGCTCTGGAAACACCATATATTTT.

This clone was seen a few times. This chain joins TRBV6-5 and TRBJ1-1; D ambiguous. The CDR3 loop spans 15 amino acids. Trimming removed 0 bases at V and 0 bases at J, with 8 bases between. In germline, CDR1 is MNHEY, CDR2 SVGAGI. CDR3: CASSYSTGMNTEAFF. The CDR3 nucleotides read TGTGCCAGCAGTTACTCGACCGGGATGAACACTGAAGCTTTCTTT.

The V call is TRBV18, the J call TRBJ2-3, with 10 bases lining up with TRBD2. Germline assignment: CDR1 KGHSH and CDR2 LQKENI. J lost 5 bases, V lost 1 base, and 3 bases had no gene match. The CDR3 extends over 15 amino acids. CDR3 region: CASSPLSGGGDTQYF. The CDR3 nucleotides are TGTGCCAGCTCACCACTCAGCGGGGGGGGAGATACGCAGTATTTT.

The V gene is TRBV5-5, the J gene TRBJ2-3, with a tentative D call TRBD1 (6 bases). Germline V gene data show CDR1 as SGHKS and CDR2 as YYEKEE (reference sequence). The CDR3 runs 14 residues. V was shortened by 4 bases and J by 1 base, with 10 bases between the two germline ends. In nucleotides, the CDR3 is TGTGCCAGCAGCCCTAGGACAGGCACAGATACGCAGTATTTT. Its translation is CASSPRTGTDTQYF.

The chain links TRBV2 to TRBJ2-1; 9 nucleotides agree with TRBD2. Trimming removed 6 bases from V and 3 bases from J; junction bases left unmatched: 12. The CDR3 is 17 residues long. Germline values: CDR1 SNHLY, CDR2 FYNNEI. The CDR3 loop is CASRKRPSGTFYNEQFF. CDR3 nucleotide sequence: TGTGCCAGCAGGAAGAGGCCTAGCGGGACTTTCTACAATGAGCAGTTCTTC.

In this sample, this clone turned up a few times. The chain joins TRBV10-3 to TRBJ1-2; 9 nucleotides agree with TRBD1. Germline V gives CDR1 ENHRY, CDR2 SYGVKD. Trimming removed 10 bases from V and 4 bases from J; junction bases left unmatched: 10. The CDR3 is 14 amino acids. The DNA of the CDR3 is TGTGCCACCACCTCTCCGACAGGGGGCTATGGCTACACCTTC. Amino acid sequence: CATTSPTGGYGYTF.

The chain combines TRBV5-4 with TRBJ1-2, with 7 bases fitting TRBD1. V lost 7 bases to trimming and J lost 6 bases; unmatched junction nucleotides: 15. Per the germline V gene, CDR1 is SGHNT and CDR2 is YYREEE (reference sequence). The CDR3 consists of 15 residues. CDR3 in amino acids: CASQKQGQGVDGYTF. The CDR3 DNA reads as TGTGCCAGCCAGAAACAGGGCCAGGGGGTTGATGGCTACACCTTC.

The rearrangement uses TRBV5-1 and TRBJ1-5; D gene unclear. In germline, CDR1 is SGHRS, CDR2 YFSETQ. The CDR3 covers 15 residues. V was shortened by 1 base and J by 3 bases, with 11 bases between the two germline ends. CDR3 in amino acids: CASSLSGWDNQPQHF. CDR3 DNA sequence: TGCGCCAGCAGCTTGTCCGGCTGGGACAATCAGCCCCAGCATTTT.

The CDR3 DNA reads TGTGCCAGCTCCGAGGGTAGACTAGCGGGAGGAAGGCGCACAGATACGCAGTATTTT. This codes for CASSEGRLAGGRRTDTQYF. J is TRBJ2-3 and V is TRBV18; TRBD2 agrees at 13 bases. This CDR3 comprises 19 residues. V trimming: 6 bases; J trimming: 1 base; junction bases outside the gene matches: 13. Germline V gene lookup returns CDR1 KGHSH and CDR2 LQKENI.

This chain uses TRBV7-9 with TRBJ1-1; TRBD1 matches 7 bases. The CDR3 extends over 14 amino acids. With V trimmed by 5 bases and J by 4 bases, 7 bases remained unmatched. Germline-derived CDR1 and CDR2 are SEHNR and FQNEAQ (reference sequence). CDR3 protein: CASSVQGRVTEAFF. The CDR3 DNA is TGTGCCAGCAGCGTACAGGGGCGGGTCACTGAAGCTTTCTTT.

The chain uses TRBV18 and TRBJ1-5, with no clear D. This CDR3 is built from 15 residues. V gave up 3 bases and J gave up 3 bases, with 12 bases separating them. CDR1 and CDR2 (germline): KGHSH, LQKENI. CDR3 sequence reads: CASSPTTGYNQPQHF. In DNA form, the CDR3 reads TGTGCCAGCTCACCGACGACGGGTTACAATCAGCCCCAGCATTTT.

The chain carries TRBV7-2 and TRBJ1-1, with TRBD1 matching over 8 bases. CDR3 size: 11 residues. The germline gives CDR1 SGHTA, CDR2 FQGNSA. V shed 4 bases and J 11 bases; nucleotides not matched to a gene: 3. CDR3 sequence reads: CASSSRGPAFF. As DNA, the CDR3 is TGTGCCAGCAGCTCCAGGGGGCCCGCTTTCTTT. The entire variable domain, with the rest obtained from reference TRBV7-2 and TRBJ1-1, is as follows: GAGVSQSPSNKVTEKGKDVELRCDPISGHTALYWYRQSLGQGLEFLIYFQGNSAPDKSGLPSDRFSAERTGGSVSTLTIQRTQQEDSAVYLCASSSRGPAFFGQGTRLTVV.

The chain joins TRBV30 to TRBJ1-1; possibly TRBD1 for D (6 bases). V gave up 3 bases and J gave up 1 base, with 9 bases separating them. Germline CDR1 and CDR2: GTSNPN and SVGIG (reference sequence). The CDR3 has 13 amino acids. CDR3 bases: TGTGCCTGGAGATTCAGGGGGAACACTGAAGCTTTCTTT. Its translation: CAWRFRGNTEAFF.